The rows below give T cell receptor beta chains drawn from one sample of a study of quantifying T cell responses using KT2 cells. TCRdb called the UMI-ligation and nested PCR reads again in MiXCR, with one record for every CDR3 protein. Here the sample spans 40,000 to 60,000 distinct CDR3 sequences, roughly 10% being singletons. Sample: PBMCs spiked with cells of the T cell clone KT2. The origin of the receptors is a human donor. Each CDR3 is given with its conserved first and last residue. A D gene is named only where the DNA matches it firmly. Clone size is not always given. Where it is, it says once, few, many or a class for expanded clones.

CASSQAGSGVPNEQFF	TGCGCCAGCAGCCAAGCAGGCAGCGGCGTTCCCAATGAGCAGTTCTTC	-	-	TRBV4-3	TRBJ2-1
CASSSNARPPYNSPLHF	TGTGCCAGCAGCTCCAATGCGAGGCCCCCATACAATTCACCCCTCCACTTT	-	few	TRBV14	TRBJ1-6
CSALRFLVSRDRPFEAFF	TGCAGTGCTTTACGTTTTCTAGTTTCCCGGGACCGACCATTTGAAGCTTTCTTT	-	few	TRBV20-1	TRBJ1-1
CASSSDRASNTDTQYF	TGTGCCAGCAGCTCCGACAGGGCAAGTAACACAGATACGCAGTATTTT	TRBD1	many	TRBV7-6	TRBJ2-3
CASSYEGFTEAFF	TGTGCCAGCAGTTATGAGGGGTTCACTGAAGCTTTCTTT	-	many	TRBV6-2/TRBV6-3	TRBJ1-1
CASSVDGTGNTIYF	TGTGCCAGCAGTGTCGACGGTACTGGAAACACCATATATTTT	-	few	TRBV12-3/TRBV12-4	TRBJ1-3
CSARNFQGMNTEAFF	TGCAGTGCTAGAAATTTCCAGGGCATGAACACTGAAGCTTTCTTT	-	many	TRBV20-1	TRBJ1-1
CASSFRQEPSTDTQYF	TGCGCCAGCAGCTTCCGACAGGAACCTAGCACAGATACGCAGTATTTT	-	many	TRBV5-1	TRBJ2-3
CASKAGSYNEQFF	TGTGCCAGCAAGGCAGGCTCCTACAATGAGCAGTTCTTC	-	-	TRBV2	TRBJ2-1
CASSQGTGRQPFF	TGTGCCAGCAGCCAAGGGACGGGGAGGCAGCCTTTCTTT	-	-	TRBV3-1	TRBJ1-1
CASSHSGLAGVTGELFF	TGTGCCAGCAGCCACTCGGGACTAGCGGGCGTCACCGGGGAGCTGTTTTTT	TRBD2	-	TRBV14	TRBJ2-2
CASSYSTLWVNTEAFF	TGTGCCAGCAGTTACTCGACTTTGTGGGTGAACACTGAAGCTTTCTTT	-	few	TRBV6-5	TRBJ1-1
CASTQGGQPQHF	TGTGCCAGCACCCAGGGGGGTCAGCCCCAGCATTTT	TRBD1	many	TRBV6-6	TRBJ1-5
CASKGEPGTNYGYTF	TGCGCCAGCAAGGGTGAACCGGGGACCAACTATGGCTACACCTTC	-	-	TRBV5-1	TRBJ1-2
CSVVMAQGTGELFF	TGCAGCGTTGTTATGGCACAGGGGACCGGGGAGCTGTTTTTT	TRBD1	many	TRBV29-1	TRBJ2-2
CSAREELAGYTDTQYF	TGCAGTGCTAGAGAGGAGCTAGCGGGGTACACAGATACGCAGTATTTT	TRBD2	few	TRBV20-1	TRBJ2-3
CASRTSRGNTEAFF	TGTGCCAGCAGGACGTCCCGGGGTAACACTGAAGCTTTCTTT	-	few	TRBV7-9	TRBJ1-1
CASSLGGPQPQHF	TGTGCCAGCAGCTTAGGGGGCCCTCAGCCCCAGCATTTT	-	-	TRBV7-8	TRBJ1-5
CASSPKDYVAGAYNEQFF	TGTGCCAGCAGCCCGAAGGACTATGTAGCGGGGGCCTACAATGAGCAGTTCTTC	TRBD2	few	TRBV7-9	TRBJ2-1
CASSQVTGTGGLNTEAFF	TGTGCCAGCAGCCAAGTCACCGGGACAGGGGGCTTGAACACTGAAGCTTTCTTT	TRBD1	few	TRBV3-1	TRBJ1-1
CASSRTGNYGYTF	TGTGCCAGCAGCAGGACAGGGAACTATGGCTACACCTTC	TRBD1	-	TRBV7-9	TRBJ1-2
CSTRGLPLAKNIQYF	TGCAGTACCAGGGGGTTACCTCTGGCCAAAAACATTCAGTACTTC	TRBD1	few	TRBV20-1	TRBJ2-4
CASTEALAGSGELFF	TGTGCCAGCACGGAGGCGCTAGCGGGTTCCGGGGAGCTGTTTTTT	TRBD2	few	TRBV28	TRBJ2-2
CASSPRLTGGLASGRAGETQYF	TGTGCCAGCAGCCCTAGACTTACAGGGGGGTTGGCTAGCGGGAGGGCCGGAGAGACCCAGTACTTC	TRBD2	-	TRBV7-2	TRBJ2-5
CASSYSKGQVYNEQFF	TGTGCCAGCAGTTACTCGAAGGGGCAAGTTTACAATGAGCAGTTCTTC	-	few	TRBV6-2/TRBV6-3	TRBJ2-1
CASSSGTGKADGKLFF	TGCGCCAGCAGCTCGGGGACAGGGAAAGCAGATGGAAAACTGTTTTTT	TRBD1	-	TRBV5-1	TRBJ1-4
CASSLAPGTNYGYTF	TGTGCCAGCAGCTTAGCGCCGGGAACTAACTATGGCTACACCTTC	-	few	TRBV7-9	TRBJ1-2
CASSFGGRTHEQFF	TGTGCCAGCAGTTTTGGCGGGAGGACTCATGAGCAGTTCTTC	TRBD2	few	TRBV12-3/TRBV12-4	TRBJ2-1